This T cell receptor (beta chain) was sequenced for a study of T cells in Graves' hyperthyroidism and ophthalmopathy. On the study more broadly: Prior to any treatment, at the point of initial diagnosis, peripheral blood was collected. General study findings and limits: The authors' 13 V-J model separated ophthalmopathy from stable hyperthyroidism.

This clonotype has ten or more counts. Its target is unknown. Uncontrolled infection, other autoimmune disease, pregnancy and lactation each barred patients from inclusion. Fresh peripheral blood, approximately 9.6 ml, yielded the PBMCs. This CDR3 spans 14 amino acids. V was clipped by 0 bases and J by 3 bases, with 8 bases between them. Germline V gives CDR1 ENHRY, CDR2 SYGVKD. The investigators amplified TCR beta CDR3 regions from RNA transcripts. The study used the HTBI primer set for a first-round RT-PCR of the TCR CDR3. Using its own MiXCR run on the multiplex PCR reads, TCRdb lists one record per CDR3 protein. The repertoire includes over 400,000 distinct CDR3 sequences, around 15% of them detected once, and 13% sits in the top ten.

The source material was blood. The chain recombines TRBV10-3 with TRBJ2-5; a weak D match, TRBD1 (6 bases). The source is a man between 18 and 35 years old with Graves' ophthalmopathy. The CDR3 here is CAISESKGEETQYF. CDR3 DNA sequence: TGTGCCATCAGTGAGTCGAAGGGGGAAGAGACCCAGTACTTC.